This is a list of T cell receptor beta chains from one sample in a study of technical replicates of blood from a handful of donors. Assay used: immunoSEQ multiplex PCR; TCRdb lists only in-frame clones, some missing. The sample holds tens of thousands of clones, less than 97% seen once. The sequencing input was T cells isolated from PBMCs. These receptors all stem from a human donor in good health. Both conserved end residues are part of each CDR3. D genes are given only for firm matches. The size entry is marked missing in some rows and otherwise reads once, few, many or a size class.

NA | TRBJ2-7 | TRBV14 | NA | CASSQVIGSMDAYEQYF | TGTGCCAGCAGCCAAGTGATCGGGTCGATGGATGCCTACGAGCAGTACTTC
NA | TRBJ1-1 | TRBV6-5 | few | CASSYQWNTEAFF | TGTGCCAGCAGTTACCAGTGGAACACTGAAGCTTTCTTT
NA | TRBJ1-2 | TRBV18 | NA | CASSPPLQGGGYGYTF | TGTGCCAGCTCACCACCTCTGCAGGGCGGGGGCTATGGCTACACCTTC
TRBD1 | TRBJ1-5 | TRBV30 | NA | CAWNTGTGYVNQPQHF | TGTGCCTGGAACACCGGGACAGGGTACGTCAATCAGCCCCAGCATTTT
NA | TRBJ1-2 | TRBV27 | NA | CASRQAGKYGYTF | TGTGCCAGCCGACAAGCCGGGAAGTACGGCTACACCTTC
TRBD1 | TRBJ2-5 | TRBV11-2 | once | CASSPGLRTGQETQYF | TGTGCCAGCAGCCCGGGCCTTCGGACAGGACAAGAGACCCAGTACTTC
NA | TRBJ2-7 | TRBV25-1 | NA | CASSGAWGSTYEQYF | TGTGCCAGCAGTGGGGCCTGGGGCAGTACCTACGAGCAGTACTTC
TRBD1 | TRBJ2-7 | TRBV4-1 | NA | CASSQDRGPYEQYF | TGCGCCAGCAGCCAAGACAGGGGGCCCTACGAGCAGTACTTC
TRBD1 | TRBJ2-2 | TRBV18 | once | CASSPDRLGNTGELFF | TGTGCCAGCTCACCGGACAGGCTGGGAAACACCGGGGAGCTGTTTTTT
NA | TRBJ1-1 | TRBV14 | NA | CASSPPTGYVTEAFF | TGTGCCAGCAGCCCACCGACAGGATATGTGACTGAAGCTTTCTTT
NA | TRBJ2-7 | TRBV10-3 | NA | CAISESNGATYEQYF | TGTGCCATCAGTGAGTCGAATGGGGCTACCTACGAGCAGTACTTC
NA | TRBJ2-5 | TRBV7-3 | NA | CASSLKLKSPGVGGWEETQYF | TGTGCCAGCAGCTTAAAGTTAAAGTCCCCAGGCGTGGGAGGCTGGGAAGAGACCCAGTACTTC
NA | TRBJ1-5 | TRBV7-8 | NA | CASSLILGNQPQHF | TGTGCCAGCAGCTTAATACTCGGCAATCAGCCCCAGCATTTT
NA | TRBJ2-5 | TRBV29-1 | NA | CSVGQVQRETQYF | TGCAGCGTTGGGCAGGTCCAACGAGAGACCCAGTACTTC
NA | TRBJ1-1 | TRBV5-1 | NA | CASARRWTEEAFF | TGCGCCAGCGCACGGAGGTGGACGGAGGAAGCTTTCTTT
TRBD1 | TRBJ1-6 | TRBV7-8 | NA | CASSLVAGQLISYNSPLHF | TGTGCCAGCAGCTTAGTTGCGGGACAGTTGATATCCTATAATTCACCCCTCCACTTT
TRBD1 | TRBJ1-3 | TRBV6-1 | once | CASNPGTGGNTIYF | TGTGCCAGCAACCCCGGGACAGGAGGAAACACCATATATTTT
TRBD1 | TRBJ1-1 | TRBV7-8 | NA | CASRTTGGREPFF | TGTGCCAGCAGAACGACAGGGGGCCGAGAACCTTTCTTT
TRBD2 | TRBJ2-5 | TRBV5-1 | NA | CASSGTSGAGETQYF | TGCGCCAGCAGCGGAACTAGCGGGGCCGGAGAGACCCAGTACTTC
TRBD2 | TRBJ2-2 | TRBV5-4 | NA | CASSDLAGGINTGELFF | TGTGCCAGCAGCGACCTAGCGGGGGGGATCAACACCGGGGAGCTGTTTTTT
NA | TRBJ2-5 | TRBV28 | NA | CASEGLAAETQYF | TGTGCCAGCGAAGGTCTAGCTGCGGAGACCCAGTACTTC
TRBD2 | TRBJ2-2 | TRBV7-6 | NA | CASSLRAGVIPGELFF | TGTGCCAGCAGCTTAAGAGCGGGGGTGATCCCCGGGGAGCTGTTTTTT
NA | TRBJ2-7 | TRBV11-3 | NA | CASSSFQGWYEQYF | TGTGCCAGCAGTAGTTTCCAGGGTTGGTACGAGCAGTACTTC
NA | TRBJ2-1 | TRBV7-8 | NA | CASSPRRLPGNEQFF | TGTGCCAGCAGCCCACGACGTTTGCCGGGCAATGAGCAGTTCTTC
TRBD1 | TRBJ2-7 | TRBV5-1 | NA | CASSLESGQPYEQYF | TGCGCCAGCAGCTTGGAATCGGGACAGCCCTACGAGCAGTACTTC
NA | TRBJ1-1 | TRBV7-9 | once | CASSLLRAMNTEAFF | TGTGCCAGCAGCTTATTGAGGGCAATGAACACTGAAGCTTTCTTT
NA | TRBJ2-7 | TRBV2 | NA | CASSQYEQYF | TGTGCCAGCAGCCAATACGAGCAGTACTTC
NA | TRBJ2-3 | TRBV18 | NA | CASGHRDTTDTQYF | TGTGCCAGCGGGCACCGGGACACCACAGATACGCAGTATTTT
NA | TRBJ2-2 | TRBV5-4 | NA | CASSVPGGGELFF | TGTGCCAGCAGCGTACCTGGCGGAGGTGAGCTGTTTTTT
TRBD2 | TRBJ2-1 | TRBV28 | NA | CASTPLGLAGRNEQFF | TGTGCCAGCACCCCACTCGGACTAGCGGGAAGAAATGAGCAGTTCTTC
TRBD2 | TRBJ2-5 | TRBV10-3 | once | CAISKLAGGQETQYF | TGTGCCATCAGTAAACTAGCGGGAGGGCAAGAGACCCAGTACTTC
NA | TRBJ2-7 | TRBV6-5 | NA | CASSPGTTLHEQYF | TGTGCCAGCAGCCCCGGGACAACCCTCCACGAGCAGTACTTC
TRBD2 | TRBJ2-1 | TRBV5-4 | NA | CASSFEVRAGGYNEQFF | TGTGCCAGCAGCTTCGAGGTTCGAGCGGGAGGGTACAATGAGCAGTTCTTC
NA | TRBJ2-7 | TRBV5-4 | NA | CASSLEGYEQYF | TGTGCCAGCAGCTTAGAGGGATACGAGCAGTACTTC
NA | TRBJ2-7 | TRBV14 | NA | CASSQEGGPKRSYEQYF | TGTGCCAGCAGCCAAGAGGGTGGCCCCAAGAGGTCCTACGAGCAGTACTTC
NA | TRBJ1-3 | TRBV18 | NA | CASSPATGISGNTIYF | TGTGCCAGCTCACCTGCGACAGGAATCTCTGGAAACACCATATATTTT
NA | TRBJ1-5 | TRBV19 | NA | CASKVSGNQPQHF | TGTGCCAGTAAGGTGAGCGGCAATCAGCCCCAGCATTTT
NA | TRBJ1-1 | TRBV7-7 | few | CASSSGLFGKAFF | TGTGCTAGCAGCTCCGGACTTTTTGGGAAGGCTTTCTTT
TRBD2 | TRBJ2-3 | TRBV2 | NA | CASIRGLAGVPSTDTQYF | TGTGCCAGCATCAGGGGACTAGCGGGGGTTCCTAGCACAGATACGCAGTATTTT
NA | TRBJ1-2 | TRBV10-1 | NA | CASSPEAGYTF | TGCGCCAGCAGCCCCGAGGCCGGCTACACCTTC
NA | TRBJ2-7 | TRBV5-1 | NA | CASSSEGYEQYF | TGCGCCAGCAGCTCCGAGGGCTACGAGCAGTACTTC
NA | TRBJ1-5 | TRBV27 | NA | CASSNSGVGNQPQHF | TGTGCCAGCAGCAATTCAGGGGTTGGCAATCAGCCCCAGCATTTT
NA | TRBJ2-5 | TRBV6-5 | once | CASTLRHRDRETQYF | TGTGCCAGCACCCTCAGGCACAGGGATCGAGAGACCCAGTACTTC
NA | TRBJ1-2 | TRBV25-1 | NA | CASSALGDNGYTF | TGTGCCAGCAGTGCTCTGGGAGACAATGGCTACACCTTC
NA | TRBJ2-1 | TRBV18 | NA | CASSPKTDTSNEQFF | TGTGCCAGCTCACCTAAGACAGATACCTCCAATGAGCAGTTCTTC
TRBD1 | TRBJ1-2 | TRBV6-5 | NA | CASKRTGNYGYTF | TGTGCCAGCAAAAGGACAGGAAACTATGGCTACACCTTC
NA | TRBJ2-5 | TRBV6-4 | NA | CASSETQWETQYF | TGTGCCAGCAGTGAGACTCAGTGGGAGACCCAGTACTTC
NA | TRBJ2-7 | TRBV30 | once | CAWSTSYEQYF | TGTGCCTGGAGTACATCCTACGAGCAGTACTTC